This is a list of T cell receptor beta chains from one sample in a study of blood T cell repertoires in COVID-19. Libraries were prepared by immunoSEQ multiplex PCR; TCRdb keeps only in-frame clonotypes and omits some of them. The data hold roughly 260,000 clones, with more than 75% observed a single time. Sequencing was carried out using peripheral blood. These receptor sequences come from a man in his forties who had recovered from COVID-19. Both conserved end residues are part of each CDR3. Each record gives: J gene, clone size, D gene, V gene, CDR3 protein, CDR3 DNA. D genes are given only for firm matches. Clone size is shown for a subset of rows, as once, few, many or a class of expanded clone.

J: TRBJ1-3; size: few; D: -; V: TRBV18; CDR3: CASSPQQPQGGNTIYF; DNA: TGTGCCAGCTCACCTCAACAGCCGCAGGGTGGAAACACCATATATTTT
J: TRBJ1-4; size: -; D: -; V: TRBV14; CDR3: CASSHPRQTSRATNEKLFF; DNA: TGTGCCAGCAGCCACCCTCGACAGACCAGCCGTGCAACTAATGAAAAACTGTTTTTT
J: TRBJ1-4; size: -; D: -; V: TRBV7-2; CDR3: CASSLTTNEKLFF; DNA: TGTGCCAGCAGCCTAACAACTAATGAAAAACTGTTTTTT
J: TRBJ1-5; size: -; D: -; V: TRBV18; CDR3: CASSPFGQGNQPQHF; DNA: TGTGCCAGCTCACCATTCGGGCAGGGTAATCAGCCCCAGCATTTT
J: TRBJ1-2; size: -; D: -; V: TRBV14; CDR3: CASSQEELRIRF; DNA: TGTGCCAGCAGCCAAGAGGAACTCAGGATCCGCTTC
J: TRBJ1-4; size: few; D: -; V: TRBV7-6; CDR3: CASSLSQTNEKLFF; DNA: TGTGCCAGCAGCTTAAGCCAAACTAATGAAAAACTGTTTTTT
J: TRBJ2-1; size: -; D: TRBD1; V: TRBV20-1; CDR3: CSAQRETGEFF; DNA: TGCAGTGCTCAACGGGAGACAGGGGAGTTCTTC
J: TRBJ2-1; size: -; D: -; V: TRBV6-4; CDR3: CASSETHTKSEQFF; DNA: TGTGCCAGCAGTGAAACCCATACTAAGAGTGAGCAGTTCTTC
J: TRBJ2-2; size: few; D: -; V: TRBV7-3; CDR3: CASSTGTNTGELFF; DNA: TGTGCCAGCAGCACCGGGACAAACACCGGGGAGCTGTTTTTT
J: TRBJ2-3; size: -; D: TRBD2; V: TRBV15; CDR3: CATALGLAGGPSTDTQYF; DNA: TGTGCCACAGCCTTGGGGCTAGCGGGGGGGCCCAGCACAGATACGCAGTATTTT
J: TRBJ2-5; size: -; D: TRBD2; V: TRBV7-2; CDR3: CASSILAGGFHETQYF; DNA: TGTGCCAGCAGCATACTAGCGGGGGGGTTCCACGAGACCCAGTACTTC
J: TRBJ2-7; size: -; D: TRBD2; V: TRBV13; CDR3: CASSPGAGVNEQYF; DNA: TGTGCCAGCAGCCCGGGAGCGGGAGTAAACGAGCAGTACTTC
J: TRBJ2-2; size: -; D: TRBD2; V: TRBV15; CDR3: CATSRGGGSLTGELFF; DNA: TGTGCCACCAGCAGAGGCGGGGGGTCGCTCACCGGGGAGCTGTTTTTT
J: TRBJ2-7; size: -; D: -; V: TRBV28; CDR3: CASRPPRGRSSYEQYF; DNA: TGTGCCAGCAGACCCCCGAGGGGGAGAAGCTCCTACGAGCAGTACTTC
J: TRBJ1-5; size: -; D: -; V: TRBV9; CDR3: CASSVDGYQPQHF; DNA: TGTGCCAGCAGCGTAGACGGTTATCAGCCCCAGCATTTT
J: TRBJ1-5; size: -; D: -; V: TRBV7-2; CDR3: CASSLRGDGRQPQHF; DNA: TGTGCCAGCAGCTTACGAGGGGACGGGAGGCAGCCCCAGCATTTT
J: TRBJ2-1; size: -; D: TRBD2; V: TRBV11-2; CDR3: CASSLDTSGGNEQFF; DNA: TGTGCCAGCAGCTTAGATACTAGCGGGGGCAATGAGCAGTTCTTC